This is a list of T cell receptor beta chains from one sample in a study of blood T cell repertoires in COVID-19. Repertoires were generated with immunoSEQ multiplex PCR, while TCRdb's copy carries only in-frame clones and drops some. The table includes approximately 50,000 clones, around 90% detected once. Sequenced sample: peripheral blood. These TCRs come from a human donor in a cohort sampled during active COVID-19. Both conserved end residues are part of each CDR3. D genes are given only for firm matches. Expanded clones get a size class; other rows say once, few or many, or leave the size out.

V gene	D gene	clone size	J gene	CDR3 protein	CDR3 DNA
TRBV7-8	TRBD1	.	TRBJ2-2	CASSLNGQGAAGELFF	TGTGCCAGCAGCTTAAATGGACAGGGGGCAGCCGGGGAGCTGTTTTTT
TRBV5-1	.	.	TRBJ2-2	CASSLIDSNTGELFF	TGCGCCAGCAGCTTGATAGATTCGAACACCGGGGAGCTGTTTTTT
TRBV7-2	TRBD1	once	TRBJ2-3	CASSSGTGALTQYF	TGTGCCAGCAGCTCCGGGACAGGGGCCCTTACGCAGTATTTT
TRBV2	TRBD1	.	TRBJ1-2	CASSVTGGYYGYTF	TGTGCCAGCAGTGTAACAGGGGGCTACTATGGCTACACCTTC
TRBV6-2/TRBV6-3	.	.	TRBJ2-3	CASSLASNPTDTQYF	TGTGCCAGCAGTCTAGCCTCAAACCCCACAGATACGCAGTATTTT
TRBV11-2	.	.	TRBJ2-2	CASSIGQSTGELFF	TGTGCCAGCAGCATCGGACAGTCCACCGGGGAGCTGTTTTTT
TRBV5-8	.	.	TRBJ1-5	CASSLVWETRAGSQPQHF	TGTGCCAGCAGCTTGGTTTGGGAGACACGGGCTGGATCTCAGCCCCAGCATTTT
TRBV6-1	.	once	TRBJ2-2	CASSEAGGHTGELFF	TGTGCCAGCAGTGAAGCCGGGGGGCACACCGGGGAGCTGTTTTTT
TRBV12-5	.	.	TRBJ2-2	CASGPTTGELFF	TGTGCTAGTGGACCTACTACCGGGGAGCTGTTTTTT
TRBV18	.	.	TRBJ1-5	CASSPDLGSQPQHF	TGTGCCAGCTCACCAGATTTGGGGAGCCAGCCCCAGCATTTT
TRBV18	.	.	TRBJ1-1	CASSPRVGVNTEAFF	TGTGCCAGCTCACCAAGAGTAGGGGTGAACACTGAAGCTTTCTTT
TRBV2	.	.	TRBJ1-2	CASSIGTSFNYGYTF	TGTGCCAGCAGTATCGGGACAAGCTTCAATTATGGCTACACCTTC
TRBV19	TRBD2	.	TRBJ2-3	CATLGGGGHSTDTQYF	TGTGCCACTCTGGGGGGCGGGGGGCATTCCACAGATACGCAGTATTTT
TRBV3-1/TRBV3-2	.	.	TRBJ2-7	CASSQGTTYEQYF	TGTGCCAGCAGCCAAGGGACAACCTACGAGCAGTACTTC
TRBV13	TRBD1	.	TRBJ2-7	CASSLNRGYEQYF	TGTGCCAGCAGCTTAAACAGGGGCTACGAGCAGTACTTC
TRBV7-8	.	.	TRBJ2-2	CASSLRITGTGELFF	TGTGCCAGCAGCCTACGGATTACAGGCACCGGGGAGCTGTTTTTT
TRBV11-2	.	once	TRBJ2-3	CASSPTLRDTQYF	TGTGCCAGCAGCCCCACCTTGAGGGATACGCAGTATTTT
TRBV2	.	.	TRBJ2-7	CASSLTRGSYEQYF	TGTGCCAGCAGTTTAACCAGGGGCTCCTACGAGCAGTACTTC
TRBV7-2	TRBD2	.	TRBJ2-3	CASSLVAGGRGTDTQYF	TGTGCCAGCAGCTTAGTAGCGGGAGGGCGGGGCACAGATACGCAGTATTTT
TRBV7-2	.	.	TRBJ2-3	CASSPAQASSLDTQYF	TGTGCCAGCAGCCCCGCCCAGGCATCGTCCCTAGATACGCAGTATTTT
TRBV5-5	TRBD1	.	TRBJ1-2	CASSLGGGAQYGYTF	TGTGCCAGCAGCTTGGGAGGGGGCGCTCAGTATGGCTACACCTTC
TRBV6-5	.	.	TRBJ1-1	CASSYSTTDTEAFF	TGTGCCAGCAGTTACTCGACTACGGACACTGAAGCTTTCTTT
TRBV15	TRBD2	.	TRBJ2-3	CATSRDREGTQYF	TGTGCCACCAGCAGAGATAGGGAGGGTACGCAGTATTTT
TRBV25-1	.	.	TRBJ1-4	CASSETGSPEKLFF	TGTGCCAGCAGTGAAACAGGGTCTCCAGAAAAACTGTTTTTT
TRBV5-1	TRBD1	.	TRBJ1-4	CASRAGGGNEKLFF	TGCGCCAGCAGGGCAGGGGGCGGTAATGAAAAACTGTTTTTT
TRBV20-1	TRBD1	.	TRBJ2-2	CSASRQGANTGELFF	TGCAGTGCTAGTAGGCAGGGGGCGAACACCGGGGAGCTGTTTTTT
TRBV5-1	.	.	TRBJ1-2	CASSSDGSNYGYTF	TGCGCCAGCAGCTCGGACGGGAGCAACTATGGCTACACCTTC
TRBV4-3	.	once	TRBJ2-1	CASSQEPGSNEQFF	TGCGCCAGCAGCCAAGAACCGGGAAGCAATGAGCAGTTCTTC
TRBV18	TRBD1	.	TRBJ2-2	CASSPRGTGGLNTGELFF	TGTGCCAGCTCACCGCGGGGGACAGGGGGCCTTAACACCGGGGAGCTGTTTTTT
TRBV18	TRBD1	.	TRBJ2-7	CASSPRRQGADYEQYF	TGTGCCAGCTCACCACGGAGGCAGGGGGCAGACTACGAGCAGTACTTC
TRBV9	TRBD2	.	TRBJ2-2	CASSASAGINTGELFF	TGTGCCAGCAGCGCCTCAGCGGGAATTAACACCGGGGAGCTGTTTTTT
TRBV18	TRBD1	.	TRBJ2-4	CASSPDRGQNIQYF	TGTGCCAGCTCACCGGACAGGGGTCAAAACATTCAGTACTTC
TRBV3-1/TRBV3-2	.	.	TRBJ1-4	CASSHTQGSRKLFF	TGTGCCAGCAGCCATACCCAGGGGTCACGAAAACTGTTTTTT
TRBV3-1/TRBV3-2	.	few	TRBJ2-7	CASSPRRAAYEQYF	TGTGCCAGCAGCCCCAGGCGGGCGGCCTACGAGCAGTACTTC
TRBV4-1	TRBD1	.	TRBJ1-2	CASSQTGNYGYTF	TGCGCCAGCAGCCAGACAGGGAACTATGGCTACACCTTC
TRBV6-5	.	.	TRBJ2-1	CASTHTRSQVNEQFF	TGTGCCAGCACTCACACGCGTTCCCAGGTCAATGAGCAGTTCTTC
TRBV5-1	TRBD1	.	TRBJ2-2	CASSWDRAGTGELFF	TGCGCCAGCAGCTGGGACAGGGCGGGGACCGGGGAGCTGTTTTTT
TRBV6-2/TRBV6-3	.	once	TRBJ2-5	CASTPAGVRETQYF	TGTGCCAGCACCCCGGCAGGGGTCCGGGAGACCCAGTACTTC
TRBV27	.	once	TRBJ2-7	CASSLSGSGSEQYF	TGTGCCAGCAGTTTATCGGGGAGTGGGAGCGAGCAGTACTTC
TRBV5-4	.	few	TRBJ2-2	CASSLRGGTGELFF	TGTGCCAGCAGCCTCCGAGGGGGCACCGGGGAGCTGTTTTTT
TRBV11-3	TRBD2	.	TRBJ2-1	CASSSPGLAGGSEQFF	TGTGCCAGCAGCTCCCCGGGACTAGCGGGAGGTTCTGAGCAGTTCTTC
TRBV11-2	.	.	TRBJ1-1	CASSLRSFTEAFF	TGTGCCAGCAGCCTTCGGTCGTTCACTGAAGCTTTCTTT
TRBV12-3/TRBV12-4	.	.	TRBJ1-6	CASSPDSDSPLHF	TGTGCCAGCAGCCCGGACAGCGATTCACCCCTCCACTTT
TRBV27	.	few	TRBJ1-2	CASSPPGTNYGYTF	TGTGCCAGCAGTCCACCGGGAACTAACTATGGCTACACCTTC
TRBV2	.	.	TRBJ1-2	CASTPGGEPLTKGYTF	TGTGCCAGCACCCCGGGGGGGGAGCCTCTGACTAAGGGCTACACCTTC
TRBV19	TRBD2	.	TRBJ2-1	CASSSGLGSNEQFF	TGTGCCAGTAGTAGTGGACTAGGGTCCAATGAGCAGTTCTTC
TRBV2	TRBD2	once	TRBJ2-7	CASRTGLAAFYEQYF	TGTGCCAGCAGGACGGGACTAGCGGCGTTCTACGAGCAGTACTTC
TRBV27	.	few	TRBJ2-4	CASSPSEGAKNIQYF	TGTGCCAGCAGTCCCAGTGAGGGAGCCAAAAACATTCAGTACTTC
TRBV9	TRBD2	.	TRBJ2-7	CASSVLAGPYEQYF	TGTGCCAGCAGCGTACTAGCGGGACCCTACGAGCAGTACTTC
TRBV5-6	.	.	TRBJ2-7	CASNRGHEQYF	TGTGCCAGCAATAGGGGCCACGAGCAGTACTTC
TRBV2	TRBD1	.	TRBJ1-3	CASSEQLRGTGSGNTIYF	TGTGCCAGCAGTGAACAGCTTAGAGGGACAGGGTCCGGAAACACCATATATTTT
TRBV29-1	.	.	TRBJ1-3	CSVEDTGSGNTIYF	TGCAGCGTTGAAGACACAGGGTCAGGAAACACCATATATTTT
TRBV3-1/TRBV3-2	TRBD1	few	TRBJ2-3	CASSPQGAVSTDTQYF	TGTGCCAGCAGCCCACAGGGGGCAGTCAGCACAGATACGCAGTATTTT
TRBV6-5	TRBD2	.	TRBJ2-7	CASSQTSGRSRQYF	TGTGCCAGCAGCCAGACTAGCGGGAGGTCCCGGCAGTACTTC
TRBV10-3	.	.	TRBJ2-2	CAISESIPAGLSELFF	TGTGCCATCAGTGAGTCGATTCCAGCGGGTCTATCGGAGCTGTTTTTT
TRBV4-2	TRBD1	.	TRBJ1-4	CASSPDRGGEKLFF	TGTGCCAGCAGCCCTGACAGGGGGGGTGAAAAACTGTTTTTT
TRBV9	TRBD2	.	TRBJ2-5	CASSVALYLAGFLQETQYF	TGTGCCAGCAGCGTAGCCCTTTACTTAGCGGGATTCCTTCAAGAGACCCAGTACTTC
TRBV23-1	TRBD1	few	TRBJ1-5	CASSPGTGLAQPQHF	TGCGCCAGCAGTCCCGGGACAGGGCTTGCTCAGCCCCAGCATTTT
TRBV7-9	TRBD1	.	TRBJ1-1	CASSFPSQGSDEAFF	TGTGCCAGCAGCTTTCCCTCACAGGGGAGTGATGAAGCTTTCTTT